This T cell receptor beta chain appears in the sequencing data of a study of blood T cell repertoires in COVID-19. Study overall: Sites across the United States, Italy and Spain contributed samples from acute and convalescent COVID-19.

Original handling: The authors estimated nucleated cell counts from reference gene primer amplification. Some clones are missing from TCRdb's copy, which holds only in-frame ones; the method was immunoSEQ multiplex PCR. V and J calls and clone size are given by that table; D and trimming were obtained from the DNA. The data show 75,000 to 100,000 clones, under 85% seen once. This CDR3 has 15 residues. V dropped 3 bases and J dropped 1; count of bases not matched to a gene: 0. Germline CDR1 and CDR2: MDHEN and SYDVKM. This TCR was sampled from an elderly woman with acute or convalescent COVID-19. The specimen was peripheral blood. The chain uses TRBV28 and TRBJ2-6, with TRBD2 matching 7 bases. CDR3 amino acids: CASSLGGSGANVLTF. CDR3 sequence (DNA): TGTGCCAGCAGTTTGGGAGGGTCTGGGGCCAACGTCCTGACTTTC.